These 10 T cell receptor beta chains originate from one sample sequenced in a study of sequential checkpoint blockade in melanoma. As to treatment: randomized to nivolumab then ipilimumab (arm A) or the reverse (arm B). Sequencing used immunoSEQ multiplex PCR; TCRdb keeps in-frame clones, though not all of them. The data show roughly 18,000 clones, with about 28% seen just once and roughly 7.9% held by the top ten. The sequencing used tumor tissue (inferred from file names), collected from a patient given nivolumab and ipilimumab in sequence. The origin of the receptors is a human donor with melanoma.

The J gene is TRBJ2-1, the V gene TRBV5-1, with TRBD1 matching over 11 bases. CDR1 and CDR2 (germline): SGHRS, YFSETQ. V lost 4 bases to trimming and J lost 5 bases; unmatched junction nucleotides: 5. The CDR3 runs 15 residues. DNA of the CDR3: TGCGCCAGCAGCCTTAGGACAGGGGGCAACAATGAGCAGTTCTTC. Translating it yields CASSLRTGGNNEQFF.

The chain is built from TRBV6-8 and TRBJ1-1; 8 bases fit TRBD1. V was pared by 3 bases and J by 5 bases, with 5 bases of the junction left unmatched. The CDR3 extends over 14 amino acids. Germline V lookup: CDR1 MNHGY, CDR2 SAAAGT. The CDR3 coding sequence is TGTGCCAGCAGTTATCAGGGGGCGAGTACTGAAGCTTTCTTT. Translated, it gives CASSYQGASTEAFF.

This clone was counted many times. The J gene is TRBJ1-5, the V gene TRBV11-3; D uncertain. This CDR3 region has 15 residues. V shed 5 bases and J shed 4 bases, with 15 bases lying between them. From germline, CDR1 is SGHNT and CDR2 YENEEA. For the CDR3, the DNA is TGTGCCAGCAGCCGTTCGACTGCCAATAATCAGCCCCAGCATTTT. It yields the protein CASSRSTANNQPQHF.

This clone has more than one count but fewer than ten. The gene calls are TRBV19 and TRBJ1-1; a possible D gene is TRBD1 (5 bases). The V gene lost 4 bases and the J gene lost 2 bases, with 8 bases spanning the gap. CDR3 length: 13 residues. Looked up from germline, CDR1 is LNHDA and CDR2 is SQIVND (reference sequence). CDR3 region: CASSTTVNTEAFF. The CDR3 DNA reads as TGTGCCAGTAGTACGACAGTTAACACTGAAGCTTTCTTT.

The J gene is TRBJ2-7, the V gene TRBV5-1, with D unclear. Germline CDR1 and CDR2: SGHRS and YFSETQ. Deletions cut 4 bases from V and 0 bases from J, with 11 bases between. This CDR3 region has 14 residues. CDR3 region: CASSLDLSSYEQYF. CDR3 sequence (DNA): TGCGCCAGCAGCCTAGATCTAAGCTCCTACGAGCAGTACTTC.

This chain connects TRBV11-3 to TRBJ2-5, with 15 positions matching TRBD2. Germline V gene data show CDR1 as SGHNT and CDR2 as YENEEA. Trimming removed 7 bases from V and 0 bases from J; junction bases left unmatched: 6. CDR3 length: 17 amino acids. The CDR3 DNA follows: TGTGCCAGCATCGTCGGGACTAGCGGGGGGTACCAAGAGACCCAGTACTTC. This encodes CASIVGTSGGYQETQYF.

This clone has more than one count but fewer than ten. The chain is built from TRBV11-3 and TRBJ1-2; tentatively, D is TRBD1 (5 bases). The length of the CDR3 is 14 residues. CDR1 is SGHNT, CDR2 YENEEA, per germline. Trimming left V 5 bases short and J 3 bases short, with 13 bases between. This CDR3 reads CASSLLRGDYGYTF. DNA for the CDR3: TGTGCCAGCAGCCTCCTACGGGGGGACTATGGCTACACCTTC.

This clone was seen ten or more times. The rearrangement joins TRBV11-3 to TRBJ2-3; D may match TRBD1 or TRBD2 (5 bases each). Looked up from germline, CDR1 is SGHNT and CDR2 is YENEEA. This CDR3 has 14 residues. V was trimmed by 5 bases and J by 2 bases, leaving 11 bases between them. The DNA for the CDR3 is TGTGCCAGCAGCCCGGGACGGAACACAGATACGCAGTATTTT. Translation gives CASSPGRNTDTQYF.

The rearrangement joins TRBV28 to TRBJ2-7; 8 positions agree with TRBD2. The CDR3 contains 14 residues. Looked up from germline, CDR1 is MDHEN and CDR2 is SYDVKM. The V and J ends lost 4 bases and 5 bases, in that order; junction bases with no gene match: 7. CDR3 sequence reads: CASSSYGGADEQYF. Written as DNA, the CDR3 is TGTGCCAGCAGTTCCTACGGGGGGGCCGACGAGCAGTACTTC.

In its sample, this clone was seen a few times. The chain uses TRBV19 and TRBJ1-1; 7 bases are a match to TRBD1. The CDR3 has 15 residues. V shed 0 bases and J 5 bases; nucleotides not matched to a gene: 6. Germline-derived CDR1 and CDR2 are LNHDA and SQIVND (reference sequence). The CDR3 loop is CASSIDGSRGTEAFF. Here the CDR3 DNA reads TGTGCCAGTAGTATAGATGGTAGCAGGGGGACTGAAGCTTTCTTT.